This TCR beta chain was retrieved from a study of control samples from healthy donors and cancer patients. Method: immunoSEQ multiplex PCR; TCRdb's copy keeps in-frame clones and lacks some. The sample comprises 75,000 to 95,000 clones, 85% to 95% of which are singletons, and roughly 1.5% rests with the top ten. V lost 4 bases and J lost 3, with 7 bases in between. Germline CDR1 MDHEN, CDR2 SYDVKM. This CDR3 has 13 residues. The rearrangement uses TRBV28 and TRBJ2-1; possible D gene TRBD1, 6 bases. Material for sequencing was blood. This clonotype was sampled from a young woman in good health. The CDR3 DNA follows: TGTGCCAGCAGTTGGGGACACTACAATGAGCAGTTCTTC. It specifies CASSWGHYNEQFF.